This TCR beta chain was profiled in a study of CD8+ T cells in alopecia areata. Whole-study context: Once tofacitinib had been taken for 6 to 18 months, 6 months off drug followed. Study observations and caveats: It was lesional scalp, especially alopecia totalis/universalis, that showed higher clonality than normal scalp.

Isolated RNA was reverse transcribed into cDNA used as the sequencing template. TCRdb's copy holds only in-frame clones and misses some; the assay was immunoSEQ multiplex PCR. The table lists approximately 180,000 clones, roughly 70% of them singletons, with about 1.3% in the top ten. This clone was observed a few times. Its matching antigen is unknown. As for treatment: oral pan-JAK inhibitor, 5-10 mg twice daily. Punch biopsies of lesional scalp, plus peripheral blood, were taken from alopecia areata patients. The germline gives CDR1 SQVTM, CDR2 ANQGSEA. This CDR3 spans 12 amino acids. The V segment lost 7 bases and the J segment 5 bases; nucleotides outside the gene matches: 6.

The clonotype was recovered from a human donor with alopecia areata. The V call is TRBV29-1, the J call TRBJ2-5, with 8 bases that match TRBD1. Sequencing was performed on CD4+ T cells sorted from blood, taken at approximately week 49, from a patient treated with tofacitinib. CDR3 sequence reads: CSGRQGTETQYF. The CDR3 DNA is TGCAGCGGAAGACAGGGGACGGAGACCCAGTACTTC. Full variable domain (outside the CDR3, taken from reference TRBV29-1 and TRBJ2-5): SAVISQKPSRDICQRGTSLTIQCQVDSQVTMMFWYRQQPGQSLTLIATANQGSEATYESGFVIDKFPISRPNLTFSTLTVSNMSPEDSSIYLCSGRQGTETQYFGPGTRLLVL.